This T cell receptor beta chain was identified during a study of T cell repertoires in cytomegalovirus infection. Whole-study context: CMV epitopes used comprised recently identified HLA-C-restricted ones and well-studied HLA-B-restricted ones. From public TCR beta signatures came an indication of both CMV infection and matching HLA type. Study observations and caveats: The cumulative frequency of public TCR beta families identified carriers of CMV plus the relevant HLA. CMV-specific TCR beta clonotypes restricted by HLA-C were the ones dominating the ex vivo response.

This clonotype was seen a handful of times. Its target is not known. MiXCR, applied by TCRdb to the reads, yields one record per CDR3 protein. The sample has some 560,000 distinct CDR3 sequences, under 45% seen once. Germline-derived CDR1 and CDR2 are MDHEN and SYDVKM. This CDR3 contains 18 residues. Unmatched junction bases numbered 10, after V lost 4 bases and J lost 2 bases. V gene TRBV28 combines with J gene TRBJ2-3; 12 bases align to TRBD2. The sequencing here drew on cultured PBMCs, taken from culture after CMV antigen stimulation. The sequence derives from a human donor in good health (CMV status not recorded). Some clones in this sample may be carry-over from other donors' samples. In DNA form, the CDR3 reads TGTGCCAGCAGTTCAACTAGCGGGGGGCCGTCCCCCACAGATACGCAGTATTTT. Translating it yields CASSSTSGGPSPTDTQYF.